A single count supports the clone carrying this TCR beta chain. TCRdb's table, derived via immunoSEQ multiplex PCR, lists solely in-frame clones and lacks some. The sample yields 300,000 to 400,000 clones, about 88% seen once. The sample originates from a study of blood T cell repertoires in COVID-19. The germline V gene has CDR1 ENHRY and CDR2 SYGVKD. This CDR3 has 16 amino acids. V lost 7 bases, J lost 2 bases, and 10 bases stayed unmatched. Grouping used clinical history reported by participants in a survey and questionnaire. The chain employs TRBV10-3 and TRBJ2-3; TRBD1 matches at 9 bases. The sequence came from a woman aged 18-35 years who had recovered from COVID-19. The sequenced sample was PBMCs or T cells enriched from blood (not recorded which). This CDR3 reads CAIMTGQGPHTDTQYF. In nucleotides, the CDR3 is TGTGCCATCATGACGGGACAGGGACCCCACACAGATACGCAGTATTTT.